Given below is one TCR beta chain in context. The antigen is unknown. With V trimmed by 0 bases and J by 9 bases, 8 bases remained unmatched. Germline loops: CDR1 SQVTM, CDR2 ANQGSEA. This CDR3 region has 14 residues. Clones were read by immunoSEQ multiplex PCR, and TCRdb kept only the in-frame ones, dropping some. The data contain about 62,000 clones, approximately 85% of them singletons. This entry belongs to a study of OX40 agonist ivuxolimab in advanced cancers. As for the study in general: Hepatocellular carcinoma, melanoma, renal cell or head and neck cancer affected the dose-escalation patients. Of mixed ages from about 23 to 85 and averaging roughly 64 years, the group was 65% to 85% male. General study results and limits: The study observed clonal expansion of CD4+ and CD8+ blood T cells by week 6 at 0.1 to 3.0 mg/kg.

The chain is built from TRBV29-1 and TRBJ1-2, with TRBD1 matching 9 bases. This material consisted of CD4+ or CD8+ T cells sorted from blood, taken in a trial of the OX40 agonist ivuxolimab. This receptor was identified in an adult with an advanced solid tumor such as melanoma, head and neck, liver or kidney cancer. DNA of the CDR3: TGCAGCGTTGAAGAACGACAGGGGGGTAATCGCTACACCTTC. It translates to CSVEERQGGNRYTF.